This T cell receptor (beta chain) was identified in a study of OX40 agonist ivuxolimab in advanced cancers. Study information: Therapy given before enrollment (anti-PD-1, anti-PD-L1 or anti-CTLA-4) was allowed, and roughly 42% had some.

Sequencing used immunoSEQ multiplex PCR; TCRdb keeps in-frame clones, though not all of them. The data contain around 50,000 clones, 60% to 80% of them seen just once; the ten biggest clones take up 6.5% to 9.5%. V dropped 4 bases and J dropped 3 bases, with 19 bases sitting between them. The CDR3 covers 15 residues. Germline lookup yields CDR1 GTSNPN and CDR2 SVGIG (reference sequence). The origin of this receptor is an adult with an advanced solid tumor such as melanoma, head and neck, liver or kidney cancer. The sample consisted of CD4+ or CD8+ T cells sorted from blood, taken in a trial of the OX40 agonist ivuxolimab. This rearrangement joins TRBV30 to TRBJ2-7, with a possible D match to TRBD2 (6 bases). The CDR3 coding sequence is TGTGCCTGGAAATTAAGCGGCGGGACCCGCTACGAGCAGTACTTC. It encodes CAWKLSGGTRYEQYF. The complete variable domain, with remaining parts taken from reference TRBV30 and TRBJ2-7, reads SQTIHQWPATLVQPVGSPLSLECTVEGTSNPNLYWYRQAAGRGLQLLFYSVGIGQISSEVPQNLSASRPQDRQFILSSKKLLLSDSGFYLCAWKLSGGTRYEQYFGPGTRLTVT.